The 31 T cell receptor beta chains reported below all come from one sample, sequenced in a study of T cell clones after liver transplantation. TCRdb's table, derived via immunoSEQ multiplex PCR, lists solely in-frame clones and lacks some. The sample lists tens of thousands of clones, roughly 80% occurring once. This specimen was CD4+ T cells from blood, taken approximately 3.5 years after liver transplant. Receptor source: a human patient who received a liver transplant. Some T cells could come from the graft donor.

This clone has just one count. This chain links TRBV9 with TRBJ2-3; 8 bases fit TRBD2. V dropped 0 bases and J dropped 6; count of bases not matched to a gene: 3. Germline V gives CDR1 SGDLS, CDR2 YYNGEE. This CDR3 contains 14 residues. The CDR3 reads CASSVASGGDTQYF. The DNA of the CDR3 is TGTGCCAGCAGCGTAGCTTCGGGGGGGGATACGCAGTATTTT.

This clone is a singleton in its sample. The gene calls are TRBV15 and TRBJ2-6, with D perhaps matching TRBD2 (7 bases). The CDR3 runs to 17 residues. Germline V gene data show CDR1 as LNHNV and CDR2 as YYDKDF (reference sequence). Trimming left V 2 bases short and J 4 bases short, with 15 bases between. CDR3 nucleotides: TGTGCCACCAGCAGACTCTTGGGGGGGACAGGGGCCAACGTCCTGACTTTC. Translated: CATSRLLGGTGANVLTF.

J is TRBJ2-1 and V is TRBV6-5, with D perhaps TRBD1 or TRBD2 (5 bases each). The CDR3 length is 14 residues. Germline CDR1 MNHEY, CDR2 SVGAGI. The V and J ends lost 0 bases and 10 bases respectively, with 13 bases between them. CDR3 protein: CASSYSGLAGEQFF. The CDR3 coding sequence is TGTGCCAGCAGTTACTCGGGGCTAGCTGGGGAGCAGTTCTTC.

The chain carries TRBV25-1 and TRBJ2-7, with TRBD2 identical over 7 bases. With V trimmed by 3 bases and J by 1 base, 0 bases remained unmatched. CDR3 length: 13 residues. Germline V gene sequence: CDR1 MGHDK, CDR2 SYGVNS. As DNA, the CDR3 is TGTGCCAGCAGTGAGGGACTATCCTACGAGCAGTACTTC. Its protein is CASSEGLSYEQYF.

The chain links TRBV6-5 to TRBJ2-7; a weak D match, TRBD1 (6 bases). CDR3 size: 15 residues. The germline V and J ends were trimmed by 2 bases and 3 bases, with 14 bases remaining between them. The germline V gene has CDR1 MNHEY and CDR2 SVGAGI. The CDR3 here is CASSYGKDRVYEQYF. For the CDR3, the DNA is TGTGCCAGCAGTTACGGAAAGGACAGAGTCTACGAGCAGTACTTC.

The chain employs TRBV29-1 and TRBJ2-3; D is unresolved. The germline CDR1 and CDR2 sequences are SQVTM and ANQGSEA. Trimming removed 8 bases at V and 0 bases at J, with 21 bases between. CDR3 length equals 16 residues. The CDR3 here is CSSIHGSRSSTDTQYF. In DNA, the CDR3 is TGCAGCTCCATCCACGGCAGTAGATCTAGCACAGATACGCAGTATTTT.

The chain joins TRBV28 to TRBJ2-1; weak D call: TRBD2 (5 bases). Germline CDR1 is MDHEN and CDR2 is SYDVKM. The CDR3 consists of 12 residues. Trimming pared 5 bases from V and 4 bases from J, leaving 6 bases between. CDR3 loop: CASSGLYNEQFF. The CDR3, as DNA: TGTGCCAGCAGTGGACTGTACAATGAGCAGTTCTTC.

The V and J genes are TRBV2 and TRBJ1-5, with a possible D match to TRBD1 (5 bases). Trimming left V 8 bases short and J 2 bases short, with 13 bases between. The CDR3 has 14 residues. Looked up from germline, CDR1 is SNHLY and CDR2 is FYNNEI. As DNA, the CDR3 is TGTGCCAGCGGGGGGGAGGTTGGCAATCAGCCCCAGCATTTT. This translates into CASGGEVGNQPQHF.

The CDR3 loop reads CASSLGGRDGYTF. CDR3 nucleotides: TGCGCCAGCAGCTTGGGAGGGCGAGATGGCTACACCTTC. V is TRBV5-1 and J is TRBJ1-2; D not certain. This CDR3 is 13 amino acids long. V shed 0 bases and J shed 6 bases, with 9 bases lying between them. Germline CDR1 is SGHRS and CDR2 is YFSETQ.

J is TRBJ2-7 and V is TRBV10-2, with TRBD1 matching 11 bases. Germline CDR1 reads WSHSY; CDR2 reads SAAADI. V lost 7 bases and J lost 5; bases outside the gene matches: 7. This CDR3 has 14 amino acids. The CDR3 sequence: CASIRTGGQNEQYF. CDR3 sequence (DNA): TGCGCCAGCATACGGACAGGGGGCCAGAACGAGCAGTACTTC.

DNA of the CDR3: TGCGCCAGCAGCTTGGCGGCCAACCAGAAGGGAGGGGCCAACGTCCTGACTTTC. Translated, it gives CASSLAANQKGGANVLTF. The chain links TRBV5-1 to TRBJ2-6; no clear D gene. V was pared by 0 bases and J by 4 bases, with 17 bases between. CDR3 size: 18 residues. From germline, CDR1 is SGHRS and CDR2 YFSETQ.

This clone has just one count. The J gene is TRBJ1-1, the V gene TRBV9, with D hard to call. The CDR3 is 13 amino acids. Per the germline V gene, CDR1 is SGDLS and CDR2 is YYNGEE. The germline V and J ends were trimmed by 2 bases and 0 bases, with 5 bases remaining between them. CDR3: CASSVRLNTEAFF. In nucleotides, the CDR3 is TGTGCCAGCAGCGTTAGACTGAACACTGAAGCTTTCTTT.

The V call is TRBV5-1, the J call TRBJ2-1, with unresolved D. The CDR3 contains 11 residues. Germline loops: CDR1 SGHRS, CDR2 YFSETQ. V lost 5 bases and J lost 9, with 9 bases in between. CDR3 amino acids: CASRDQAEQFF. As DNA, the CDR3 is TGCGCCAGCAGGGACCAAGCTGAGCAGTTCTTC.

J is TRBJ2-3 and V is TRBV28; 7 positions match TRBD2. The junction had 3 bases not matched to a gene; V was cut back by 4 bases and J by 11 bases. The CDR3 runs to 11 residues. Looked up from germline, CDR1 is MDHEN and CDR2 is SYDVKM. As DNA, the CDR3 is TGTGCCAGCAGTTATCCGGGAGGGCAGTATTTT. As protein: CASSYPGGQYF.

The chain has TRBV28 and TRBJ2-7, with D perhaps TRBD2 (7 bases). The V gene's germline CDR1 is MDHEN and CDR2 SYDVKM. The CDR3 is 14 residues long. Trimming took off 7 bases at V and 2 bases at J, with 15 bases between the two ends. The CDR3 protein is CASTEGGAPYEQYF. DNA for the CDR3: TGTGCCAGCACCGAGGGGGGGGCCCCCTACGAGCAGTACTTC. The whole variable domain, remainder taken from reference TRBV28 and TRBJ2-7, is DVKVTQSSRYLVKRTGEKVFLECVQDMDHENMFWYRQDPGLGLRLIYFSYDVKMKEKGDIPEGYSVSREKKERFSLILESASTNQTSMYLCASTEGGAPYEQYFGPGTRLTVT.

V gene TRBV10-3 combines with J gene TRBJ2-1; 10 nucleotides line up with TRBD2. Trimming cost V 7 bases and J 8 bases; bases outside gene matches: 5. CDR1 is ENHRY and CDR2 is SYGVKD in the germline V gene. The CDR3 has 13 amino acids. CDR3 sequence reads: CAITPLAGDEQFF. CDR3 bases: TGTGCCATCACCCCCCTAGCGGGAGATGAGCAGTTCTTC.

CDR3 protein: CASSFTTSNYGYTF. The CDR3, as DNA: TGTGCCAGCAGCTTCACGACCTCTAACTATGGCTACACCTTC. The J gene is TRBJ1-2, the V gene TRBV11-2; D gene uncertain. The CDR3 is 14 amino acids. V was clipped by 3 bases and J by 0 bases, with 8 bases between them. In germline, CDR1 is SGHAT, CDR2 FQNNGV.

The rearrangement uses TRBV5-4 and TRBJ2-7; tentatively, D is TRBD1 (6 bases). CDR3 length equals 15 residues. The V gene's germline CDR1 is SGHNT and CDR2 YYREEE (reference sequence). The V and J ends lost 4 bases and 0 bases respectively, with 14 bases between them. In DNA, the CDR3 is TGTGCCAGCAGCGCGCGCAGGGGCTCCTCCTACGAGCAGTACTTC. It yields the protein CASSARRGSSYEQYF.

The rearrangement joins TRBV27 to TRBJ2-3, with 9 bases identical to TRBD2. This CDR3 contains 15 residues. V lost 10 bases, J lost 1 base, and 9 bases stayed unmatched. CDR1 is MNHEY, CDR2 SMNVEV, per germline (reference sequence). CDR3 protein: CATTLSGSRTDTQYF. CDR3 nucleotide sequence: TGTGCCACGACCCTTAGCGGGAGCCGCACAGATACGCAGTATTTT.

This clone has only one observation. This chain joins TRBV6-1 and TRBJ1-2; D perhaps matches TRBD1 (5 bases). Germline-derived CDR1 and CDR2 are MNHNS and SASEGT. Trimming stripped 2 bases from V and 4 bases from J, with 8 bases between. CDR3 size: 13 residues. The CDR3 region has the DNA TGTGCCAGCAGTGAAATGGGGGTCTATGGCTACACCTTC. Encoded protein: CASSEMGVYGYTF.

This clone was counted a few times. CDR3 DNA: TGTGCCAGCACCCTACGGTGGTGGGCTAGCGGATACTACAATGAGCAGTTCTTC. It specifies CASTLRWWASGYYNEQFF. The chain employs TRBV7-2 and TRBJ2-1; 7 bases are a match to TRBD2. The junction had 18 bases not matched to a gene; V was cut back by 7 bases and J by 3 bases. Germline V CDR1 and CDR2: SGHTA, FQGNSA. This CDR3 has 18 amino acids.

This rearrangement joins TRBV11-3 to TRBJ1-3; D gene uncertain. V shed 1 base and J shed 11 bases, with 12 bases lying between them. The germline V gene encodes CDR1 SGHNT and CDR2 YENEEA. This CDR3 comprises 13 residues. In nucleotides, the CDR3 is TGTGCCAGCAGCTTAGTAGCCGGATCTCCCATATATTTT. Its translation is CASSLVAGSPIYF. Variable domain in full (rest from reference TRBV11-3 and TRBJ1-3): EAGVVQSPRYKIIEKKQPVAFWCNPISGHNTLYWYLQNLGQGPELLIRYENEEAVDDSQLPKDRFSAERLKGVDSTLKIQPAELGDSAVYLCASSLVAGSPIYFGEGSWLTVV.

The chain combines TRBV7-2 with TRBJ1-2, with 9 bases lining up with TRBD1. The CDR3 spans 17 residues. V lost 1 base to trimming and J lost 4 bases; unmatched junction nucleotides: 10. In germline, CDR1 is SGHTA, CDR2 FQGNSA. The DNA for the CDR3 is TGTGCCAGCAGCTTAGGCGGGACAGGGAGTTTGGTCTATGGCTACACCTTC. Translated, it gives CASSLGGTGSLVYGYTF.

In nucleotides, the CDR3 is TGTGCCAGCAGCAGGGACAGGGACGACGAGCAGTTCTTC. Translated, it gives CASSRDRDDEQFF. The gene calls are TRBV11-2 and TRBJ2-1; 9 bases line up with TRBD1. The CDR3 has 13 residues. V was clipped by 5 bases and J by 10 bases; unmatched bases: 6. CDR1 and CDR2 from the germline V gene are SGHAT and FQNNGV. Drawing the rest from reference TRBV11-2 and TRBJ2-1, the complete variable domain is EAGVAQSPRYKIIEKRQSVAFWCNPISGHATLYWYQQILGQGPKLLIQFQNNGVVDDSQLPKDRFSAERLKGVDSTLKIQPAKLEDSAVYLCASSRDRDDEQFFGPGTRLTVL.

This rearrangement joins TRBV12-5 to TRBJ2-1, with D perhaps matching TRBD1 or TRBD2 (6 bases each). The CDR3 covers 16 residues. V was shortened by 0 bases and J by 4 bases, with 13 bases between the two germline ends. CDR1 is LGHNT, CDR2 FRNRAP, per germline. This CDR3 reads CASGLVVGGGYNEQFF. For the CDR3, the DNA is TGTGCTAGTGGTTTGGTAGTGGGGGGCGGGTACAATGAGCAGTTCTTC.

The J gene is TRBJ2-5, the V gene TRBV6-4; tentative D call: TRBD1 (5 bases). The germline CDR1 and CDR2 sequences are MRHNA and SNTAGT. V was cut by 2 bases and J by 5 bases, with 12 bases left in between. The CDR3 runs to 14 residues. The CDR3 reads CASSDPAGWETQYF. The CDR3 DNA reads TGTGCCAGCAGTGACCCGGCAGGGTGGGAGACCCAGTACTTC.

This clone was found many times. The V call is TRBV6-6, the J call TRBJ1-5; no definite D call. The V gene lost 4 bases and the J gene lost 6 bases, with 16 bases spanning the gap. The CDR3 extends over 15 amino acids. The germline V gene has CDR1 MNHNY and CDR2 SVGAGI (reference sequence). CDR3 DNA: TGTGCCAGCAGTTCTCCAGGTTCGAGAAGTCAGCCCCAGCATTTT. Protein product: CASSSPGSRSQPQHF.

This clone was counted between two and nine times. The rearrangement joins TRBV2 to TRBJ2-6, with a weak D call TRBD2 (5 bases). V lost 7 bases and J 1 base, leaving 8 bases between the germline ends. CDR1 SNHLY and CDR2 FYNNEI come from the germline V gene. CDR3 length equals 14 residues. Here the CDR3 reads CASMRESGANVLTF. DNA of the CDR3: TGTGCCAGCATGAGGGAATCTGGGGCCAACGTCCTGACTTTC.

The chain recombines TRBV6-1 with TRBJ2-5, with D tentatively TRBD2 (5 bases). The V end was cut by 6 bases, the J end by 5 bases, with 16 bases between. CDR1 MNHNS and CDR2 SASEGT come from the germline V gene. The CDR3 extends over 14 amino acids. The CDR3 loop reads CASRDGLRLETQYF. As DNA, the CDR3 is TGTGCCAGCAGGGACGGACTCCGCCTGGAGACCCAGTACTTC.

The rearrangement joins TRBV5-5 to TRBJ2-7; 8 bases agree with TRBD1. The V gene's germline CDR1 is SGHKS and CDR2 YYEKEE (reference sequence). Trimming cost V 3 bases and J 3 bases; bases outside gene matches: 8. The CDR3 has 15 residues. CDR3 nucleotide sequence: TGTGCCAGCAGCTCTGGACAGGGCACGCGCTACGAGCAGTACTTC. Translating it yields CASSSGQGTRYEQYF.

The chain carries TRBV7-8 and TRBJ1-1; the match to TRBD1 covers 7 bases. The CDR3 contains 16 residues. V trimming: 5 bases; J trimming: 1 base; junction bases outside the gene matches: 10. Germline assignment: CDR1 SGHVS and CDR2 FQNEAQ. CDR3 in amino acids: CASSPRPDRENTEAFF. DNA for the CDR3: TGTGCCAGCAGCCCGAGACCCGACAGGGAGAACACTGAAGCTTTCTTT.